The 6 T cell receptor beta chains below all came from one sample that was sequenced in a study of T-cell memory formation after mild COVID-19. Via MiXCR, TCRdb re-called the 5' RACE reads, giving one row per CDR3 protein. The sample has about 420,000 distinct CDR3 sequences; 20% to 30% are singletons. Sequences were obtained from PBMCs or a T cell subset sorted from them (not recorded which). These receptors were obtained from an adult woman who had mild COVID-19 (a few samples of this study predate the infection). Cell type and time point are not known.

This clonotype appeared once. This chain connects TRBV2 to TRBJ1-5; D gene uncertain. Germline V gene data show CDR1 as SNHLY and CDR2 as FYNNEI. V shed 2 bases and J shed 3 bases, with 11 bases lying between them. The CDR3 is 15 amino acids. The CDR3 bases are TGTGCCAGCAGTGAATCCGAGGTACTCAATCAGCCCCAGCATTTT. This gives the protein CASSESEVLNQPQHF.

This clonotype has more than one count but fewer than ten. The chain has TRBV21-1 and TRBJ2-1; TRBD2, the table's D call, lacks a check against the DNA. TRBV21-1 is assigned pseudogene status. CDR3 length equals 17 residues. This CDR3 reads CASSKAKAGGHFNEQFF. CDR3 DNA: TGTGCCAGCAGCAAAGCCAAAGCGGGAGGGCACTTCAATGAGCAGTTCTTC.

This clonotype has more than one count but fewer than ten. This chain links TRBV29-1 with TRBJ1-2, with 9 bases matching TRBD1. Germline V gene data show CDR1 as SQVTM and CDR2 as ANQGSEA. There are 14 residues in the CDR3. The V and J ends lost 7 bases and 0 bases, in that order; junction bases with no gene match: 6. The CDR3, as DNA: TGCAGCGCAACGGGACAGGGAACTAACTATGGCTACACCTTC. This codes for CSATGQGTNYGYTF. Filled out from reference TRBV29-1 and TRBJ1-2, the complete variable domain reads SAVISQKPSRDICQRGTSLTIQCQVDSQVTMMFWYRQQPGQSLTLIATANQGSEATYESGFVIDKFPISRPNLTFSTLTVSNMSPEDSSIYLCSATGQGTNYGYTFGSGTRLTVV.

This clonotype was detected only a few times. The chain has TRBV27 and TRBJ2-3; D is uncertain. Deletions cut 4 bases from V and 7 bases from J, with 12 bases between. Germline-derived CDR1 and CDR2 are MNHEY and SMNVEV (reference sequence). This CDR3 spans 13 amino acids. The CDR3 DNA reads TGTGCCAGCAGTTCGAAGTCTGGGTATACGCAGTATTTT. Its protein product is CASSSKSGYTQYF.

This clonotype occurred a few times. Here the CDR3 DNA reads TGCGCCAGCAGCTCCGCCCGGACAGCCTACGAGCAGTACTTC. This encodes CASSSARTAYEQYF. This chain links TRBV5-1 with TRBJ2-7, with TRBD1 as a possible D gene (6 bases). Per germline, CDR1 SGHRS and CDR2 YFSETQ. Trimming shortened V by 3 bases and J by 2 bases, and 12 bases separated the two germline ends. The CDR3 length is 14 residues. The whole variable domain, remainder taken from reference TRBV5-1 and TRBJ2-7, is KAGVTQTPRYLIKTRGQQVTLSCSPISGHRSVSWYQQTPGQGLQFLFEYFSETQRNKGNFPGRFSGRQFSNSRSEMNVSTLELGDSALYLCASSSARTAYEQYFGPGTRLTVT.

The chain is built from TRBV6-1 and TRBJ2-7; D is perhaps TRBD2 (5 bases). CDR1 and CDR2 from the germline V gene are MNHNS and SASEGT. V was shortened by 3 bases and J by 2 bases, with 8 bases between the two germline ends. This CDR3 has 13 amino acids. CDR3 in DNA: TGTGCCAGCAGTGAGTTCGGGACCTACGAGCAGTACTTC. It translates to CASSEFGTYEQYF.